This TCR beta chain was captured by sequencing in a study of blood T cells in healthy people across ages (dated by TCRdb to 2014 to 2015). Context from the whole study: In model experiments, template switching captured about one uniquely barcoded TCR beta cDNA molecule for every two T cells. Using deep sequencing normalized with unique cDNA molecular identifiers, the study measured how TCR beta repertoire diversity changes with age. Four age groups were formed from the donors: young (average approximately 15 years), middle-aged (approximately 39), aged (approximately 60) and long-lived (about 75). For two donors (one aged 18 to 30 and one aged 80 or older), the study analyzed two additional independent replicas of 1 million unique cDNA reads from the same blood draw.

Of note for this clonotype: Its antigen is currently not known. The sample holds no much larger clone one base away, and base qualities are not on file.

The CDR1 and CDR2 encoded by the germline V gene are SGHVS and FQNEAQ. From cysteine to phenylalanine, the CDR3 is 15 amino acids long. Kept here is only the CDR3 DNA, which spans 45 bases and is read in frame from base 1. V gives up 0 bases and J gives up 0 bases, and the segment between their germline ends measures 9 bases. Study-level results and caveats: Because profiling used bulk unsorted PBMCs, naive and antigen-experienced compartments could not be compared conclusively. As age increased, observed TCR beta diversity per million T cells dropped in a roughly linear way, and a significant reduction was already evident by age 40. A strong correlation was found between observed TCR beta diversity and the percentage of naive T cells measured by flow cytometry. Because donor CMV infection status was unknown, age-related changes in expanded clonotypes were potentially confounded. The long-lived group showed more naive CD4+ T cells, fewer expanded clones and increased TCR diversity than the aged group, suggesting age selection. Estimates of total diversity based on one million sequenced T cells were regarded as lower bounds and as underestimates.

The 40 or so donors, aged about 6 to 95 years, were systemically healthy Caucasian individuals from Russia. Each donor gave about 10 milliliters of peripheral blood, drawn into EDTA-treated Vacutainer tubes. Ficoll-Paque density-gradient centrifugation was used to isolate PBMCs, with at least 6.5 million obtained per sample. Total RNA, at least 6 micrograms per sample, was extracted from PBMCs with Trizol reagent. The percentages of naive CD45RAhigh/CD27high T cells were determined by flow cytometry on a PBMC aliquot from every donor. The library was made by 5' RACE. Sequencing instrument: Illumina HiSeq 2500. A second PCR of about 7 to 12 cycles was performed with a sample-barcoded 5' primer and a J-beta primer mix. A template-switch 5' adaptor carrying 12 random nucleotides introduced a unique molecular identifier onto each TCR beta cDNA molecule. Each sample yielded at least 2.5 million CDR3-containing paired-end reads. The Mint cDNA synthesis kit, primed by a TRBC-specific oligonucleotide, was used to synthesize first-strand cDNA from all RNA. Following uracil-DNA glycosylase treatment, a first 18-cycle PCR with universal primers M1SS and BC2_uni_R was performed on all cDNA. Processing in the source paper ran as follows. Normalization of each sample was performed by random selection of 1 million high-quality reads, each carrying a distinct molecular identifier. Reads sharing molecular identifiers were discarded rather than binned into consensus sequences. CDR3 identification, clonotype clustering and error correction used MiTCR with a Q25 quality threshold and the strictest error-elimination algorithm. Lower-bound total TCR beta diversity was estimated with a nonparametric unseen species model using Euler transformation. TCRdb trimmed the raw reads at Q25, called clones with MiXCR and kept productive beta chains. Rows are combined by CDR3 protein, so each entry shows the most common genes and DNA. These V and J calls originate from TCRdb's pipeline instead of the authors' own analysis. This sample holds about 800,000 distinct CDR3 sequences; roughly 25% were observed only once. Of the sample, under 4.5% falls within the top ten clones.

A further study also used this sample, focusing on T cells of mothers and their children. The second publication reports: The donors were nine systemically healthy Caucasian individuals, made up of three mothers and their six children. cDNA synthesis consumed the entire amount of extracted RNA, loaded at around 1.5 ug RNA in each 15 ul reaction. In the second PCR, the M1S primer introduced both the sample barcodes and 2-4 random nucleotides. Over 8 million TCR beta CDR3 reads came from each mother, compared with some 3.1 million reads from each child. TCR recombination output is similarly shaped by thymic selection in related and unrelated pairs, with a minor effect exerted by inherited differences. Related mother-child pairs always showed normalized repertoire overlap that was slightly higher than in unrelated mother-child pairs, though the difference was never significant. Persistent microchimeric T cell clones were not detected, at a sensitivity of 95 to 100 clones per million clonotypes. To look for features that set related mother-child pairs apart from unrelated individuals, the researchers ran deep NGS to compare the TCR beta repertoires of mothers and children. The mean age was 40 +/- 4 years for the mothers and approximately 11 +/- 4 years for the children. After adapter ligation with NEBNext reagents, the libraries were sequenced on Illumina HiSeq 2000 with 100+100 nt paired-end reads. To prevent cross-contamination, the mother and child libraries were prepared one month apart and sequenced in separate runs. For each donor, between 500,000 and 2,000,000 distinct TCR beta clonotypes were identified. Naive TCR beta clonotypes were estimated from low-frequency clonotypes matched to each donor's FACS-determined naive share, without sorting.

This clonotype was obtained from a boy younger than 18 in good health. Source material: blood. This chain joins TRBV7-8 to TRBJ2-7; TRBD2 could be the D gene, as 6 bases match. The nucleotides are TGTGCCAGCAGCTTAGCGGGAGGTCGCTCCTACGAGCAGTACTTC. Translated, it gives CASSLAGGRSYEQYF.